Each of the 6 T cell receptor beta chains below was sequenced from the same sample in a study of T cells expressing NK-cell markers. TCRdb re-called the 5' RACE reads; every CDR3 protein appears as one record, without DNA. Recorded here are 500,000 to 600,000 distinct CDR3 sequences; the top ten clones represent roughly 3.6%. Sequenced input: blood T cells: a sorted CD56 or NKG2C T cell subset, CD4+ or CD8+ T cells, or bulk PBMC T cells (not recorded which). The receptor source for this set is a young man in good health.

This rearrangement joins TRBV4-1 to TRBJ1-5; TCRdb lists TRBD1, though no DNA is available to test this call. CDR1 is MGHRA, CDR2 YSYEKL, per germline. CDR3 length: 15 amino acids. This CDR3 reads CASSQDEGNNQPQHF.

The rearrangement joins TRBV27 to TRBJ1-2; without DNA, the TCRdb call of TRBD1 cannot be checked. The CDR3 totals 16 residues. Germline values: CDR1 MNHEY, CDR2 SMNVEV (reference sequence). CDR3 sequence reads: CASSSIPPGQGYGYTF.

The chain is built from TRBV4-3 and TRBJ2-2; absent DNA, TCRdb's TRBD2 call cannot be checked. The V gene's germline CDR1 is LGHNA and CDR2 YSLEER. The CDR3 has 18 residues. The CDR3: CASSQGEPGLAATGELFF.

V usage is TRBV7-2 and J usage is TRBJ1-1; with no DNA, the TCRdb D assignment of TRBD1 cannot be verified. Germline CDR1 reads SGHTA; CDR2 reads FQGNSA. This CDR3 comprises 15 residues. The CDR3 sequence: CASSLVGGPNTEAFF.

This chain connects TRBV12-3 or TRBV12-4 to TRBJ2-1; the D call from TCRdb, TRBD2, cannot be confirmed without DNA. CDR3 length equals 15 residues. The CDR3 sequence: CASRGSGSSYNEQFF.

The chain uses TRBV20-1 and TRBJ1-6; TCRdb designates TRBD1, a call that cannot be tested without DNA. There are 13 residues in the CDR3. CDR1 and CDR2 from the germline V gene are DFQATT and SNEGSKA (reference sequence). CDR3: CSAAGTGVSPLHF.